These 2 T cell receptor beta chains came from one sample sequenced in a study of blood T cell repertoires in COVID-19. This table comes from immunoSEQ multiplex PCR, and its TCRdb copy is limited to in-frame clones, with some not included. The repertoire holds under 300,000 clones, with 84% as singletons. What was sequenced was peripheral blood. These receptors came from a human donor with COVID-19, enrolled during active disease. The donor label of this sample is uncertain.

This sequence joins TRBV29-1 and TRBJ1-2; the match to TRBD1 covers 11 bases. CDR1 and CDR2 (germline): SQVTM, ANQGSEA. The V and J ends lost 3 bases and 2 bases, in that order; junction bases with no gene match: 2. The CDR3 contains 14 residues. The CDR3 region is CSVEGQGGNYGYTF. The CDR3 bases are TGCAGCGTTGAGGGACAGGGGGGGAACTATGGCTACACCTTC.

The chain carries TRBV28 and TRBJ2-2, with TRBD1 matching over 10 bases. This CDR3 spans 18 amino acids. V dropped 4 bases and J dropped 3; count of bases not matched to a gene: 11. Germline loops: CDR1 MDHEN, CDR2 SYDVKM. Here the CDR3 DNA reads TGTGCCAGCAGTTCCCCCGGGACAGGGGCCGTTTACACCGGGGAGCTGTTTTTT. This gives the protein CASSSPGTGAVYTGELFF.